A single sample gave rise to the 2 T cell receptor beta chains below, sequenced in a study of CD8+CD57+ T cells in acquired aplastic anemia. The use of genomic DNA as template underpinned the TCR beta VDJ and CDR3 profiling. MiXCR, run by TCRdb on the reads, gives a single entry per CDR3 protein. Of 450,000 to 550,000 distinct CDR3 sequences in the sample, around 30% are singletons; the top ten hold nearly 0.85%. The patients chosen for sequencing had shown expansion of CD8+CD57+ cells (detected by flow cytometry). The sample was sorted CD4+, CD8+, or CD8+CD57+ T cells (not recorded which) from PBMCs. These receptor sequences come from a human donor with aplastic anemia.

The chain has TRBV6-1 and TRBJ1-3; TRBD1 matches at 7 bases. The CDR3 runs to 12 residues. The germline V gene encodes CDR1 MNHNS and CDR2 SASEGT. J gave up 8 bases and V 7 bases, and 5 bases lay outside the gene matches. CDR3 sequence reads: CASNDRAHTIYF. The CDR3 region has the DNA TGTGCCAGCAATGACAGGGCGCACACCATATATTTT.

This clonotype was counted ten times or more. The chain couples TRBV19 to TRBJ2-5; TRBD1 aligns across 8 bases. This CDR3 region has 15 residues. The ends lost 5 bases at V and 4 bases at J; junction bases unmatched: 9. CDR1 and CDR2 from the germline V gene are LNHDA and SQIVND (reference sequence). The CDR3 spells CASSGVGQGAETQYF. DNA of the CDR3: TGTGCCAGTAGTGGGGTCGGACAGGGTGCAGAGACCCAGTACTTC.